Shown below are 29 T cell receptor beta chains from a single sample sequenced in a study of T cells in Graves' hyperthyroidism and ophthalmopathy. Regions amplified from RNA transcripts were the TCR beta CDR3 regions. The HTBI primer set was used in a first-round RT-PCR of the TCR CDR3. TCRdb ran MiXCR on the multiplex PCR reads and lists one entry per CDR3 protein. Of around 420,000 distinct CDR3 sequences listed, around 13% were seen once; the top ten hold around 5.3%. The sequencing sample was made of blood. These receptors were obtained from a woman aged 18-29 years with Graves' hyperthyroidism.

J is TRBJ2-3 and V is TRBV24-1, with TRBD2 as a possible D gene (5 bases). Trimming shortened V by 4 bases and J by 4 bases, and 14 bases separated the two germline ends. This CDR3 region has 15 residues. Germline-derived CDR1 and CDR2 are KGHDR and SFDVKD. The CDR3 DNA reads as TGTGCCACCAGTGAAATTTCGGGGTCGGCAGATACGCAGTATTTT. Its translation: CATSEISGSADTQYF.

The chain combines TRBV25-1 with TRBJ2-1; TRBD2 agrees at 11 bases. J gave up 7 bases and V 3 bases, and 8 bases lay outside the gene matches. Germline V CDR1 and CDR2: MGHDK, SYGVNS. This CDR3 contains 16 residues. CDR3 region: CASSDSGRAVGNEQFF. CDR3 nucleotide sequence: TGTGCCAGCAGTGATAGCGGGAGGGCTGTGGGGAATGAGCAGTTCTTC.

This clonotype was recorded many times. The gene calls are TRBV4-2 and TRBJ2-3, with TRBD2 identical over 10 bases. Germline CDR1 is LGHNA and CDR2 is YNFKEQ. J gave up 2 bases and V 1 base, and 6 bases lay outside the gene matches. This CDR3 has 17 residues. The CDR3 DNA reads TGTGCCAGCAGCCAAGTCTCCAGCGGGAGGGCCACAGATACGCAGTATTTT. Protein product: CASSQVSSGRATDTQYF.

Many counts were recorded for this clonotype. CDR3 sequence (DNA): TGTGCCAGCAGCACCCGACCGAGCACTGAAGCTTTCTTT. As protein: CASSTRPSTEAFF. The V and J genes are TRBV11-3 and TRBJ1-1; D uncertain. CDR1 and CDR2 (germline): SGHNT, YENEEA. V dropped 5 bases and J dropped 4 bases, with 11 bases sitting between them. This CDR3 comprises 13 residues. Full variable domain (rest looked up from reference TRBV11-3 and TRBJ1-1): EAGVVQSPRYKIIEKKQPVAFWCNPISGHNTLYWYLQNLGQGPELLIRYENEEAVDDSQLPKDRFSAERLKGVDSTLKIQPAELGDSAVYLCASSTRPSTEAFFGQGTRLTVV.

This clonotype was counted ten times or more. This chain links TRBV11-3 with TRBJ2-5; D ambiguous. V gave up 8 bases and J gave up 0 bases, with 7 bases separating them. Germline assignment: CDR1 SGHNT and CDR2 YENEEA. CDR3 length: 12 residues. Written as DNA, the CDR3 is TGTGCCAGCGGCAGAGACCAAGAGACCCAGTACTTC. Residues: CASGRDQETQYF.

This clonotype was observed many times. This sequence joins TRBV27 and TRBJ2-7; the D gene is possibly TRBD1 (5 bases). Germline loops: CDR1 MNHEY, CDR2 SMNVEV (reference sequence). Trimming shortened V by 2 bases and J by 7 bases, and 12 bases separated the two germline ends. This CDR3 region has 13 residues. DNA of the CDR3: TGTGCCAGCAGTTTAATTCCTAGGGGTGAGCAGTACTTC. Its protein product is CASSLIPRGEQYF.

The chain recombines TRBV3-1 with TRBJ1-3, with a weak D call TRBD1 (5 bases). Germline loops: CDR1 LGHDT, CDR2 YNNKEL (reference sequence). Trimming pared 2 bases from V and 5 bases from J, leaving 13 bases between. This CDR3 is 15 amino acids long. DNA for the CDR3: TGTGCCAGCAGCCAAAAGTCAGGGCGGAGAAACACCATATATTTT. Protein sequence: CASSQKSGRRNTIYF. The full variable domain, rest sourced from reference TRBV3-1 and TRBJ1-3, is DTAVSQTPKYLVTQMGNDKSIKCEQNLGHDTMYWYKQDSKKFLKIMFSYNNKELIINETVPNRFSPKSPDKAHLNLHINSLELGDSAVYFCASSQKSGRRNTIYFGEGSWLTVV.

In this sample, this clonotype turned up once. The chain has TRBV11-2 and TRBJ2-7; no clear D. In germline, CDR1 is SGHAT, CDR2 FQNNGV. The length of the CDR3 is 13 residues. V was cut by 3 bases and J by 3 bases, with 9 bases left in between. The CDR3 sequence is CASSLEQFYEQYF. DNA for the CDR3: TGTGCCAGCAGCTTGGAACAATTCTACGAGCAGTACTTC.

This clonotype was seen a handful of times. This rearrangement joins TRBV15 to TRBJ1-3; 7 nucleotides line up with TRBD1. V lost 2 bases and J lost 2; bases outside the gene matches: 9. The V gene's germline CDR1 is LNHNV and CDR2 YYDKDF (reference sequence). There are 17 residues in the CDR3. The CDR3 DNA follows: TGTGCCACCAGCAGATCCCCGGCCCAGGGGGCTGGAAACACCATATATTTT. Translation gives CATSRSPAQGAGNTIYF.

This clonotype was observed a few times. The chain joins TRBV2 to TRBJ2-7; 8 positions agree with TRBD2. The V gene end was trimmed by 6 bases and the J gene end by 2 bases; junction bases not matched to a gene: 6. CDR1 and CDR2 (germline): SNHLY, FYNNEI. This CDR3 has 14 amino acids. The CDR3 spells CASRGKTSAYEQYF. The CDR3 bases are TGTGCCAGCAGAGGAAAGACTAGCGCCTACGAGCAGTACTTC.

This clonotype was found many times. The V gene is TRBV2, the J gene TRBJ1-2; 7 bases fit TRBD1. Unmatched junction bases numbered 8, after V lost 6 bases and J lost 4 bases. The CDR3 loop spans 14 amino acids. CDR1 is SNHLY and CDR2 is FYNNEI in the germline V gene. CDR3 nucleotide sequence: TGTGCCAGCAGCCCGGACAGGATTGTCTATGGCTACACCTTC. Translated: CASSPDRIVYGYTF. The full variable domain, completed using reference TRBV2 and TRBJ1-2, is EPEVTQTPSHQVTQMGQEVILRCVPISNHLYFYWYRQILGQKVEFLVSFYNNEISEKSEIFDDQFSVERPDGSNFTLKIRSTKLEDSAMYFCASSPDRIVYGYTFGSGTRLTVV.

This chain uses TRBV30 with TRBJ1-1; D is perhaps TRBD1 (5 bases). V was shortened by 4 bases and J by 7 bases, with 19 bases between the two germline ends. The CDR3 contains 14 residues. Per the germline V gene, CDR1 is GTSNPN and CDR2 is SVGIG (reference sequence). CDR3 nucleotide sequence: TGTGCCTGGACCCCACCCCCAGGGTTCGGTGAAGCTTTCTTT. It specifies CAWTPPPGFGEAFF.

This clonotype came up many times. The chain joins TRBV15 to TRBJ1-1, with a weak D call TRBD1 (5 bases). V was cut by 4 bases and J by 1 base, with 13 bases left in between. The CDR3 is made up of 15 amino acids. The germline V gene encodes CDR1 LNHNV and CDR2 YYDKDF (reference sequence). DNA for the CDR3: TGTGCCACCAGCACCAACCTCGGGGCGAACACTGAAGCTTTCTTT. Protein product: CATSTNLGANTEAFF.

The V and J genes are TRBV11-3 and TRBJ2-7; 7 nucleotides agree with TRBD1. This CDR3 comprises 14 residues. J gave up 1 base and V 5 bases, and 5 bases lay outside the gene matches. Germline CDR1 and CDR2: SGHNT and YENEEA. The CDR3 here is CASSPGGISYEQYF. In nucleotides, the CDR3 is TGTGCCAGCAGCCCAGGGGGTATTTCCTACGAGCAGTACTTC.

Ten or more counts support this clonotype. The chain joins TRBV3-1 to TRBJ2-7, with 9 bases identical to TRBD1. Germline CDR1 reads LGHDT; CDR2 reads YNNKEL (reference sequence). V lost 1 base, J lost 2 bases, and 9 bases stayed unmatched. The CDR3 spans 17 residues. The CDR3 protein is CASSQGGQGSYPYEQYF. The CDR3, as DNA: TGTGCCAGCAGCCAAGGAGGACAGGGGTCGTATCCCTACGAGCAGTACTTC.

This clonotype was counted a few times. This sequence may be a read error, since a much larger clone differs from it by one base. The rearrangement uses TRBV12-3 or TRBV12-4 and TRBJ2-3; no clear D. The CDR3 has 14 amino acids. CDR3 nucleotide sequence: TGTGCCGGCAGTTCTCGGACCCAAATAGATACGCAGTATTTT. The encoded protein is CAGSSRTQIDTQYF.

This clonotype was recorded at least ten times. The chain recombines TRBV29-1 with TRBJ1-1; 8 nucleotides align to TRBD1. Trimming at V came to 5 bases and at J to 4 bases, leaving 3 bases not matched to a gene. The CDR3 has 12 residues. Germline V gives CDR1 SQVTM, CDR2 ANQGSEA. CDR3 loop: CSVQGARTEAFF. The CDR3 region has the DNA TGCAGCGTTCAGGGGGCTCGCACTGAAGCTTTCTTT.

V usage is TRBV5-4 and J usage is TRBJ1-3; 7 bases line up with TRBD1. Germline V gives CDR1 SGHNT, CDR2 YYREEE (reference sequence). J gave up 8 bases and V 1 base, and 3 bases lay outside the gene matches. The CDR3 runs 13 residues. The CDR3 nucleotides read TGTGCCAGCAGCTTGAAGGGGGCACACACCATATATTTT. Translated: CASSLKGAHTIYF.

The table lists this clonotype with many counts. This rearrangement joins TRBV29-1 to TRBJ1-1, with D possibly matching TRBD1 (5 bases). CDR1 SQVTM and CDR2 ANQGSEA come from the germline V gene. V was trimmed by 5 bases and J by 1 base, leaving 8 bases between them. The CDR3 extends over 12 amino acids. The CDR3, as DNA: TGCAGCGTTTTGGGGGGGAACACTGAAGCTTTCTTT. This sequence encodes CSVLGGNTEAFF. Variable domain in full (rest from reference TRBV29-1 and TRBJ1-1): SAVISQKPSRDICQRGTSLTIQCQVDSQVTMMFWYRQQPGQSLTLIATANQGSEATYESGFVIDKFPISRPNLTFSTLTVSNMSPEDSSIYLCSVLGGNTEAFFGQGTRLTVV.

This clonotype was observed at least ten times. The V and J genes are TRBV7-3 and TRBJ2-1; 16 nucleotides align to TRBD2. This CDR3 contains 18 residues. Trimming took 2 bases from V and 5 from J; bases not matched to a gene: 6. CDR1 SGHTA and CDR2 FQGTGA come from the germline V gene. In DNA, the CDR3 is TGTGCCAGCAGCTTAGGGACTAGCGGGAGGGCCTTGGACAATGAGCAGTTCTTC. This sequence encodes CASSLGTSGRALDNEQFF.

This clonotype was seen ten or more times. The gene calls are TRBV18 and TRBJ2-7; D ambiguous. The germline gives CDR1 KGHSH, CDR2 LQKENI. The CDR3 sequence is 13 residues long. Trimming took 2 bases from V and 3 from J, leaving 8 bases between them. The CDR3 coding sequence is TGTGCCAGCTCACCATTATGGGACTACGAGCAGTACTTC. This codes for CASSPLWDYEQYF.

This chain links TRBV12-3 or TRBV12-4 with TRBJ1-2, with D uncertain. V shed 5 bases and J shed 4 bases, with 17 bases lying between them. The CDR3 has 15 amino acids. CDR3 amino acids: CASSALEQPFYGYTF. The CDR3 DNA reads as TGTGCCAGCAGTGCCCTAGAGCAGCCATTCTATGGCTACACCTTC.

Only a few counts were recorded for this clonotype. The chain is built from TRBV7-9 and TRBJ2-7; TRBD2 is a possible D gene (6 bases). This CDR3 is built from 17 residues. Germline values: CDR1 SEHNR, CDR2 FQNEAQ (reference sequence). V lost 5 bases to trimming and J lost 2 bases, with 22 bases between them. The CDR3 region has the DNA TGTGCCAGCAGCCACGGGGGACCCAGCGGAGCGACCTACGAGCAGTACTTC. Protein sequence: CASSHGGPSGATYEQYF.

This clonotype was detected ten times or more. It may be a read error: a sequence one base away is much more abundant. The V gene is TRBV27, the J gene TRBJ2-7; 9 bases line up with TRBD1. Germline CDR1 MNHEY, CDR2 SMNVEV (reference sequence). This CDR3 spans 14 amino acids. CDR3: CAGSRRQGGGEQYF. CDR3 nucleotides: TGTGCCGGCAGTAGACGACAGGGGGGAGGCGAGCAGTACTTC.

This clonotype was recorded many times. V usage is TRBV20-1 and J usage is TRBJ2-3, with D perhaps TRBD2 (5 bases). V shed 6 bases and J shed 4 bases, with 26 bases lying between them. The CDR3 is 17 residues long. Germline CDR1 DFQATT, CDR2 SNEGSKA (reference sequence). CDR3 amino acids: CSALGLATETRADTQYF. CDR3 nucleotide sequence: TGCAGTGCCCTCGGGCTAGCAACGGAGACGCGCGCAGATACGCAGTATTTT.

As to this clonotype: This may be a read error, as it is one base from a much larger clone. The chain employs TRBV20-1 and TRBJ2-5; TRBD2 aligns across 7 bases. The V segment lost 6 bases and the J segment 4 bases; nucleotides outside the gene matches: 11. In germline, CDR1 is DFQATT, CDR2 SNEGSKA (reference sequence). The CDR3 consists of 14 residues. The CDR3 DNA reads TGCAGTGCAACGGGACCAGCGGGATTAGAGACCCAGTACTTC. Protein: CSATGPAGLETQYF.

This clonotype came up many times. The rearrangement uses TRBV28 and TRBJ2-7; 7 bases map to TRBD1. The CDR3 runs 15 residues. The V segment lost 2 bases and the J segment 0 bases; nucleotides outside the gene matches: 4. Germline V gene data show CDR1 as MDHEN and CDR2 as SYDVKM. In nucleotides, the CDR3 is TGTGCCAGCAGTTTAAACAGGGGTGACTCCTACGAGCAGTACTTC. Encoded protein: CASSLNRGDSYEQYF.

This clonotype was seen a few times. The chain uses TRBV7-6 and TRBJ2-1; D perhaps matches TRBD2 (6 bases). The CDR3 is 15 amino acids. The V end lost 5 bases, the J end lost 2 bases, and 13 bases lay between the germline ends. The germline gives CDR1 SGHVS, CDR2 FNYEAQ. The DNA for the CDR3 is TGTGCCAGCAGCCCCGGGACTGGCCCCTACAATGAGCAGTTCTTC. Amino acid sequence: CASSPGTGPYNEQFF.

The chain links TRBV27 to TRBJ2-1, with TRBD2 as a possible D gene (6 bases). The CDR3 is 17 residues long. The germline V gene has CDR1 MNHEY and CDR2 SMNVEV (reference sequence). The V end lost 3 bases, the J end lost 3 bases, and 18 bases lay between the germline ends. CDR3 nucleotide sequence: TGTGCCAGCAGTTTGGAGGGGCAGGGATTTATCTACAATGAGCAGTTCTTC. Amino acid sequence: CASSLEGQGFIYNEQFF.